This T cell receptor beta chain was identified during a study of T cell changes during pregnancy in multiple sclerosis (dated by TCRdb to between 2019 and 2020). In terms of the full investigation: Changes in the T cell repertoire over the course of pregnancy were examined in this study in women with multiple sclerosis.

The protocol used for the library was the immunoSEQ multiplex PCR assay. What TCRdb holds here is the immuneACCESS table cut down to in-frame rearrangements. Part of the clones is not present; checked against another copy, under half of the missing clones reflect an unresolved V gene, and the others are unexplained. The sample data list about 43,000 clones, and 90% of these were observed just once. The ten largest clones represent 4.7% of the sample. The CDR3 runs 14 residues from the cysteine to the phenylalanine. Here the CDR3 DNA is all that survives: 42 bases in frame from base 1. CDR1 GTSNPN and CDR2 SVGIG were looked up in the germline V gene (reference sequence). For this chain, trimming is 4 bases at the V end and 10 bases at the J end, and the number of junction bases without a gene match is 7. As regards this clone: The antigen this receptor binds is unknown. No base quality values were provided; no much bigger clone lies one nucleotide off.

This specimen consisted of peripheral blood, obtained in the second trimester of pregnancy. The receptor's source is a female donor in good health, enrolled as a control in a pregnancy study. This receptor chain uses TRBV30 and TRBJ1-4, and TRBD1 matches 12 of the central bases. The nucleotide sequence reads TGTGCCTGGATTCCGGGACAGGGGGCCGGAAAACTGTTTTTT. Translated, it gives CAWIPGQGAGKLFF.